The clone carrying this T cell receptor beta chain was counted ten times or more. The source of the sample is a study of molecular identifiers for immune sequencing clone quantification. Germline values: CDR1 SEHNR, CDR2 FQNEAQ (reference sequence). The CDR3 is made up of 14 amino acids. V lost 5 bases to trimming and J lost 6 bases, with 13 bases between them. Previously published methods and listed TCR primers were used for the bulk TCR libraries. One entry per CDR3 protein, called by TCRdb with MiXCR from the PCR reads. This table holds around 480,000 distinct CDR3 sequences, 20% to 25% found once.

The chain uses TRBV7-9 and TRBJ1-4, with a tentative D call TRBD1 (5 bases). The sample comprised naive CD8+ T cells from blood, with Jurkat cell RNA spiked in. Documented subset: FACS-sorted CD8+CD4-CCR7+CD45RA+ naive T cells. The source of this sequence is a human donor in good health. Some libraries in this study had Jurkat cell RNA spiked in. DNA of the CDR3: TGTGCCAGCAGCCTGCCCGGGGGGTATGAAAAACTGTTTTTT. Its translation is CASSLPGGYEKLFF.